The TCR beta chain under discussion was sequenced for a study of blood T cell repertoires in COVID-19. Overall study: Sites across the United States, Italy and Spain contributed samples from acute and convalescent COVID-19. T cells, B-cell-depleted T cells, or PBMCs supplied cDNA or gDNA.

As handled by the study authors: Researchers report that nucleated cell counts were estimated from reference gene primer amplification. Sequenced by immunoSEQ multiplex PCR; TCRdb stores in-frame clones only, minus some. Clone size and V and J calls were adopted from that table, with D and trimming inferred from the DNA. Of nearly 250,000 clones in the sample, almost 85% were seen once. Enrollees, about 18 to 95 years old, lived in approximately 25 US areas. The germline V gene encodes CDR1 MNHNY and CDR2 SVGAGI (reference sequence). The CDR3 runs 12 residues. The V gene end was trimmed by 5 bases and the J gene end by 6 bases; junction bases not matched to a gene: 4.

The sequenced sample was PBMCs or T cells enriched from blood (not recorded which). This TCR derives from a woman aged 50 to 60 with acute COVID-19. The rearrangement links TRBV6-6 to TRBJ2-7; 7 bases match TRBD1. CDR3 sequence reads: CASSSGQAEQYF. For the CDR3, the DNA is TGTGCCAGCAGTAGCGGACAGGCCGAGCAGTACTTC.